The clone carrying this TCR beta chain was counted ten times or more. The antigen remains unidentified. Disease duration was under 3 months in the ophthalmopathy patients, who also had a Clinical Activity Score of at least 3 and a NOSPECS grade of at least 4. This CDR3 comprises 15 residues. From germline, CDR1 is MNHEY and CDR2 SMNVEV (reference sequence). J lost 4 bases, V lost 6 bases, and 10 bases had no gene match. RNA transcripts served as the template for amplifying TCR beta CDR3 regions. HTBI primers drove first-round RT-PCR of the TCR CDR3. Via MiXCR, TCRdb re-called the multiplex PCR reads, giving one row per CDR3 protein. The repertoire has about 400,000 distinct CDR3 sequences, about 14% of them found once; the top ten carry around 30%. The sample is drawn from a study of T cells in Graves' hyperthyroidism and ophthalmopathy. General study points: Most thyroid clonotypes that were expanded above 0.001 also turned up in blood.

The V call is TRBV27, the J call TRBJ2-7; TRBD1 matches at 9 bases. The sequencing sample was made of blood. The receptor comes from a man in his fifties with Graves' ophthalmopathy. DNA for the CDR3: TGTGCCAGCAGCTACGTGACAGGGGGGTCTTACGAGCAGTACTTC. Its translation is CASSYVTGGSYEQYF.